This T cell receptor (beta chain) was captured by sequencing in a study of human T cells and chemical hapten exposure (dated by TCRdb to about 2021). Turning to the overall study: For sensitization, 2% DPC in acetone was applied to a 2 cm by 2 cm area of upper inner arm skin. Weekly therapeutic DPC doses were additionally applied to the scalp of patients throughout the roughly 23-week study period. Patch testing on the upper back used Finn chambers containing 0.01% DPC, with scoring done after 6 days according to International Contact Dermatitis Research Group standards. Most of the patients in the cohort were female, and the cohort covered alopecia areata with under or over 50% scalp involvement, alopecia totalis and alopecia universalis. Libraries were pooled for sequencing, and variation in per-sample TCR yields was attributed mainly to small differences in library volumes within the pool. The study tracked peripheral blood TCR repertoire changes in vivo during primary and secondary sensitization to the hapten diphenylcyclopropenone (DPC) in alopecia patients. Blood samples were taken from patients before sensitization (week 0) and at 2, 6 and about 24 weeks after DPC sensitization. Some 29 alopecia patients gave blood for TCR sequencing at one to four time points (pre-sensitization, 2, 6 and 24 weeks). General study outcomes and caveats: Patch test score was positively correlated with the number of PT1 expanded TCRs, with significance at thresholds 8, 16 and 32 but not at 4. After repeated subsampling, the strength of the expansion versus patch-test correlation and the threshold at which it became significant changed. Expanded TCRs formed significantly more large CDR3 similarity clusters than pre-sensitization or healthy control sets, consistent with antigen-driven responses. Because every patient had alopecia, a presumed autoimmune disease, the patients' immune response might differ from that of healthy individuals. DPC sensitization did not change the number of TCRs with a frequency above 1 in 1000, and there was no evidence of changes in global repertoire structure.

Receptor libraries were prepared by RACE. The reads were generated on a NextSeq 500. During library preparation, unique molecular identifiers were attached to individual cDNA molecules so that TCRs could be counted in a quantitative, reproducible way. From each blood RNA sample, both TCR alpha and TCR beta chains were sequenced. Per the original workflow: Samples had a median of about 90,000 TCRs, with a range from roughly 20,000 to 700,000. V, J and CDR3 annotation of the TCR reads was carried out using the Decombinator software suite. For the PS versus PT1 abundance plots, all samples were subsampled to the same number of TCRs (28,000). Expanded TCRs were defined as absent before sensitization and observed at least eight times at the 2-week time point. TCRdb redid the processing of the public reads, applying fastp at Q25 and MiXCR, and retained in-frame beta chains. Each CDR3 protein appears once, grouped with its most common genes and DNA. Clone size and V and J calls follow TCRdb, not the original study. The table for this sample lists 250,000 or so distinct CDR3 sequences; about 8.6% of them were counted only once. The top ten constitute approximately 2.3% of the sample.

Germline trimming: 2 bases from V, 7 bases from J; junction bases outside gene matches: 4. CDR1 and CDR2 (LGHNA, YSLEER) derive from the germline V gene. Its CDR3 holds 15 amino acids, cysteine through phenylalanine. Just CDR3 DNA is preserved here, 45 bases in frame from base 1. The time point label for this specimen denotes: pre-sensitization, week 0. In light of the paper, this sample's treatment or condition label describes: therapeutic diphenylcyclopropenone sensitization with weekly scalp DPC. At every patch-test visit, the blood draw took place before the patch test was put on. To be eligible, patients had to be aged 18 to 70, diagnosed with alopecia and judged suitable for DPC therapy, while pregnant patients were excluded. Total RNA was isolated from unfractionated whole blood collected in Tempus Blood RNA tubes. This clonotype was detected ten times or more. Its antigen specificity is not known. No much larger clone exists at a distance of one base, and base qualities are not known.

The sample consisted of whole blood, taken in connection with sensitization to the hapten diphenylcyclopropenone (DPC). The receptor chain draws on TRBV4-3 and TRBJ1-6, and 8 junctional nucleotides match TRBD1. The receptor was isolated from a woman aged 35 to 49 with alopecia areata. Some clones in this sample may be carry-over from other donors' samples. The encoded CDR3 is CASSQRQGSNSPLHF. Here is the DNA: TGCGCCAGCAGCCAAAGACAGGGGTCGAATTCACCCCTCCACTTT.